The rows below give T cell receptor beta chains drawn from one sample of a study of patients and donors after allogeneic stem cell transplantation. MiXCR, run by TCRdb on the RT-PCR reads, gives a single entry per CDR3 protein. The repertoire includes about 960,000 distinct CDR3 sequences, roughly 18% of them detected once, and 6% sits in the top ten. The specimen was blood, either unsorted or a sorted T cell fraction (not recorded which). The origin of the receptors is a human donor who was either an allogeneic HSCT recipient or a stem cell or donor lymphocyte infusion donor (not recorded which). It is not recorded whose cells these are; they may come from a transplant donor. Each CDR3 is given with its conserved first and last residue. Fields, in order: V gene, clone size, J gene, D gene, CDR3 DNA, CDR3 protein. D genes are given only for firm matches. Clone size is not always given. Where it is, it says once, few, many or a class for expanded clones.

>TRBV4-1|.|TRBJ1-2|.
TGCGCCAGCAGCCAATTGGGGCTTTACTATGGCTACACCTTC
CASSQLGLYYGYTF
>TRBV6-2/TRBV6-3|few|TRBJ1-5|.
TGTGCCAGCAGGGACGCCGGGTCCTATCAGCCCCAGCATTTT
CASRDAGSYQPQHF
>TRBV29-1|.|TRBJ1-2|TRBD1
TGCAGCGTTGAAGGCCTGACAGGGGGATTTGCTGGCTACACCTTC
CSVEGLTGGFAGYTF
>TRBV4-1|few|TRBJ2-5|.
TGCGCCAGCAGCCGACTTAGAACAGGAGAGACCCAGTACTTC
CASSRLRTGETQYF
>TRBV30|many|TRBJ2-1|.
TGTGCCTGGAGTACGAGTGCTGCCTACAATGAGCAGTTCTTC
CAWSTSAAYNEQFF
>TRBV10-3|once|TRBJ1-3|.
TGTGCCATCAGTGAGATGGACAGTGGAAACACCATATATTTT
CAISEMDSGNTIYF
>TRBV4-2|few|TRBJ2-7|TRBD2
TGTGCCAGCAGCCAAGCTGGACTAGCGGGGACCTACGAGCAGTACTTC
CASSQAGLAGTYEQYF
>TRBV6-1|few|TRBJ2-7|.
TGTGCCAGCATGGTACAGGGACCCTACGAGCAGTACTTC
CASMVQGPYEQYF
>TRBV3-1|.|TRBJ1-2|.
TGTGCCAGCAGCGCACACCGGGATAACTTCTATGGCTACACCTTC
CASSAHRDNFYGYTF
>TRBV27|.|TRBJ2-5|TRBD2
TGTGCCAGCAGTTTACTGACTAGCGGGGTGGGGGAGACCCAGTACTTC
CASSLLTSGVGETQYF
>TRBV20-1|few|TRBJ2-7|TRBD2
TGCAGTGCTAGAGGGTGGGAGCGGGGCGCCGAGCAGTACTTC
CSARGWERGAEQYF
>TRBV24-1|many|TRBJ1-5|TRBD1
TGTGCCACCAGTGATTCGGGACAGGGGGATCAGCCCCAGCATTTT
CATSDSGQGDQPQHF
>TRBV6-1|.|TRBJ1-6|.
TGTGCCACCCTGGACGGGACTTTTTATTCACCCCTCCACTTT
CATLDGTFYSPLHF
>TRBV18|.|TRBJ2-1|TRBD2
TGTGCCAGCTCACCGGGCGGACTAGCGGGGGCGAATGAGCAGTTCTTC
CASSPGGLAGANEQFF
>TRBV12-3/TRBV12-4|.|TRBJ1-2|TRBD1
TGTGCCAGCATCTTTGTACAGGGGGGGTATGGCTACACCTTC
CASIFVQGGYGYTF
>TRBV2|.|TRBJ2-2|TRBD1
TGTGCCAGCACCCCGCCGGGACAGTCGAACACCGGGGAGCTGTTTTTT
CASTPPGQSNTGELFF
>TRBV5-1|many|TRBJ1-1|.
TGCGCCAGCAGCTCCACCGGACAAAACACTGAAGCTTTCTTT
CASSSTGQNTEAFF
>TRBV12-3/TRBV12-4|many|TRBJ2-3|.
TGTGCCAGCAGTCCAGGACTATACACAGATACGCAGTATTTT
CASSPGLYTDTQYF
>TRBV4-2|few|TRBJ2-1|TRBD2
TGTGCCAGCAGCCACATAAGCGGGAAGTCCTACAATGAGCAGTTCTTC
CASSHISGKSYNEQFF
>TRBV20-1|.|TRBJ1-2|.
TGCAGTGCCGATGGCGTCACCGGGACCGGCTACACCTTC
CSADGVTGTGYTF
>TRBV20-1|.|TRBJ1-6|.
TGCAGTGCCCAGACCCCGGTCTATAATTCACCCCTCCACTTT
CSAQTPVYNSPLHF
>TRBV9|.|TRBJ2-1|.
TGTGCCAGCAGCGTAGGCGGCGGGACCTCCTACAATGAGCAGTTCTTC
CASSVGGGTSYNEQFF
>TRBV5-1|few|TRBJ2-1|TRBD2
TGCGCCAGCAGCTTGGGGCTAGCGGGAGGACAGACTGAGCAGTTCTTC
CASSLGLAGGQTEQFF
>TRBV5-6|once|TRBJ1-2|TRBD1
TGTGCCAGCAGCTTGGTGGGGTGGGACAGGGACCCACACTATGGCTACACCTTC
CASSLVGWDRDPHYGYTF
>TRBV6-1|few|TRBJ2-2|TRBD2
TGTGCCAGCATCAAGGGACTAGCGGGGGGAATTGGTACCGGGGAGCTGTTTTTT
CASIKGLAGGIGTGELFF
>TRBV12-3/TRBV12-4|many|TRBJ2-1|.
TGTGCCAGCAGTCCCCGCGGGGGCCCCTACAATGAGCAGTTCTTC
CASSPRGGPYNEQFF
>TRBV6-1|few|TRBJ1-5|TRBD1
TGTGCCAGCAGCTCCGACAGGGGCATCTTCGGTCAGCCCCAGCATTTT
CASSSDRGIFGQPQHF
>TRBV4-2|.|TRBJ2-3|.
TGTGCCAGCAGCCAAGGAGGCGGCTCTAGCACAGATACGCAGTATTTT
CASSQGGGSSTDTQYF
>TRBV6-1|.|TRBJ2-7|TRBD2
TGTGCCAGCGTAGGGACTAGCGGGAGAGTATACGAGCAGTACTTC
CASVGTSGRVYEQYF
>TRBV20-1|.|TRBJ2-7|TRBD2
TGCAGTGCTAGAGAGTCGGGAGGGCCCTACGAGCAGTACTTC
CSARESGGPYEQYF
>TRBV10-3|.|TRBJ2-5|.
TGTGCCATCAGTCCACTAGTAGAGGAGACCCAGTACTTC
CAISPLVEETQYF
>TRBV29-1|many|TRBJ2-4|TRBD1
TGCAGCGTTTCAGGGGGCGTCGGCATTCAGTACTTC
CSVSGGVGIQYF
>TRBV30|.|TRBJ1-2|.
TGTGCCTGGAGTGTACTCGGGGGACACACTTATGGCTACACCTTC
CAWSVLGGHTYGYTF
>TRBV27|few|TRBJ1-6|.
TGTGCCAGCAGTTTTCTGGGGACAAATTCACCCCTCCACTTT
CASSFLGTNSPLHF
>TRBV10-3|few|TRBJ2-4|TRBD1
TGTGCCATCAGTGAGGGGACAGGTGGAGCCAAAAACATTCAGTACTTC
CAISEGTGGAKNIQYF
>TRBV4-1|.|TRBJ2-3|TRBD2
TGCGCCAGCAGCCGCGCCCCCTCCGGGACTAGCGGGTCAGATACGCAGTATTTT
CASSRAPSGTSGSDTQYF
>TRBV2|.|TRBJ2-1|TRBD2
TGTGCCAGCAGCGAGGGAGGGTCAAACGGAGAGCAGTTCTTC
CASSEGGSNGEQFF
>TRBV20-1|few|TRBJ2-1|.
TGCAGTGCTAGCCAGACCCCAGCGAATGAGCAGTTCTTC
CSASQTPANEQFF
>TRBV10-3|few|TRBJ1-1|.
TGTGCCATCAGTGAGTTGGGATCGGTGGGGACTGAAGCTTTCTTT
CAISELGSVGTEAFF
>TRBV20-1|few|TRBJ1-2|.
TGCAGTGCTCCCCCCGGGGGACCCTTGTCGGGAGGCTACACCTTC
CSAPPGGPLSGGYTF
>TRBV11-3|few|TRBJ2-7|TRBD2
TGTGCCAGCAGCTTGGCCGGCGGGGGAGGCTACGAGCAGTACTTC
CASSLAGGGGYEQYF
>TRBV19|.|TRBJ2-2|.
TGTGCCAGTAGTATATCAGGGTGGAACACCGGGGAGCTGTCTTTT
CASSISGWNTGELSF
>TRBV5-1|.|TRBJ2-7|TRBD2
TGCGCCAGCAGCCTCAACCCGGGGGGCGAGCAGTACTTC
CASSLNPGGEQYF
>TRBV6-1|.|TRBJ1-2|TRBD1
TGTGCCAGCAGTGGGGACAGGGAAGTCGATGGCTACACCTTC
CASSGDREVDGYTF
>TRBV10-3|.|TRBJ1-3|.
TGTGGAGGGGCAGGGAATGGAAACACCATATATTTT
CGGAGNGNTIYF
>TRBV2|.|TRBJ2-5|TRBD2
TGTGCCAGCAGACCCAGACTAGCGGGAGCTGAGACCCAGTACTTC
CASRPRLAGAETQYF
>TRBV5-6|.|TRBJ1-4|.
TGTGCCAGCAGCGACCGGGGCCGGAGGCCCAATGAAAAACTGTTTTTT
CASSDRGRRPNEKLFF
>TRBV4-3|.|TRBJ1-4|.
TGCGCCAGCAGCCAAGGGGTAGGATTTGAAAAACTGTTTTTT
CASSQGVGFEKLFF
>TRBV11-2|few|TRBJ1-5|TRBD1
TGTGCCAGCAGCTTACATTACAGGGGAAAATCGAGCAATCAGCCCCAGCATTTT
CASSLHYRGKSSNQPQHF
>TRBV12-3/TRBV12-4|few|TRBJ1-2|.
TGTGCCAGCAGTTTAGGTTCTAATGGCTACACCTTC
CASSLGSNGYTF